Below, one TCR beta chain is given with its context. This clonotype came up a few times. This receptor's antigen is unknown. No much larger clone is present one base from it, and per-base qualities are unavailable. Sequencing used an Illumina NovaSeq 6000. TCR cDNA was synthesized by 5'RACE template switching, which introduced a universal primer site and unique molecular identifiers. Priming of cDNA synthesis was performed from both the TCR alpha and TCR beta constant segments. Library amplification involved two PCR steps, and the second step added sample barcodes and sequencing adapters. Sequencing of libraries was performed on Illumina HiSeq 2500 (2x100 bp) or NovaSeq (2x150 bp). The published analysis was carried out like this. MIGEC handled demultiplexing of reads and collapsing into UMI consensus sequences, while MiXCR performed V(D)J alignment. Vaccine-responding clonotypes were defined with edgeR using replicate PBMC samples, requiring FDR below 0.01 and a log2 fold change above 5 up to day 15. CD4 or CD8 identity was assigned to each bulk clonotype according to whether the clonotype was present at higher abundance in the sequenced CD4 repertoire or the sequenced CD8 repertoire. TCRdb reworked the public reads: Q25 trimming with fastp, MiXCR clone assembly, productive beta chains retained. Each entry is one CDR3 protein sequence, shown with its most common DNA and genes. TCRdb, not the original authors, processed these V and J calls. The sample contains over 250,000 distinct CDR3 sequences, over 4% of them found a single time. The ten largest account for 20% to 25% of the sample.

The CDR3, cysteine through phenylalanine, is 14 amino acids long. The only DNA kept is the CDR3, 42 bases in frame from the first base. The germline V gene encodes CDR1 SGHTA and CDR2 FQGNSA. V is cut by 5 bases and J by 3 bases, and the space between the germline ends is 13 bases. The sample originates from a study of T cells after yellow fever vaccination (dated by TCRdb to between 2017 and 2020). As for the study more broadly: Libraries from fractions with low cell numbers were prepared with the SMART-Seq v4 Ultra Low Input RNA kit. To track T-cell clones before and after primary and booster YFV17D yellow fever vaccination, bulk TCR alpha and beta repertoires were sequenced longitudinally. Two healthy male donors, one aged 18 to 30 and one aged 30 to 40 years, were included in the cohort. Bulk PBMC replicates and cell subsets were isolated from blood drawn at multiple timepoints before and after both primary and secondary immunization.

The treatment or condition label, as the study defines it: live attenuated yellow fever vaccine strain. At every blood-draw timepoint, two biological replicates of bulk PBMCs were collected. PBMCs were isolated from peripheral blood using a standard Ficoll-Paque protocol. TriZol was used to extract RNA from bulk PBMCs, from CD4 and CD8 fractions, and from dextramer-positive and dextramer-negative fractions. What the authors observed across the whole study: A small share of clonotypes was detected in both CD4 and CD8 compartments, with the overlap likely arising from convergent recombination. The secondary T-cell response was found to be weaker but faster than the primary response, with a peak reached on day 5 rather than on day 15. The study included only a couple of donors, which limits how far the findings can be generalized. Most clones expanded after primary vaccination (approximately 97% of CD4 and 88% of CD8) were re-detected after the booster, suggesting that broad memory maintenance occurred. FACS-sorted repertoires could contain abundant contaminating clonotypes from the bulk population, so computational filtering was required.

This receptor chain uses TRBV7-2 and TRBJ2-5; TRBD2 is perhaps the D gene, given 5 matching bases. Sample: PBMCs, taken 5 days after the yellow fever booster vaccination. The receptor was isolated from a man aged 18 to 30 who received the YFV17D yellow fever vaccine. In nucleotides, the sequence is TGTGCCAGCAGCCAACCGGGAAGGGAAGAGACCCAGTACTTC. Its amino acids are CASSQPGREETQYF.